This section outlines one T cell receptor beta chain sequence together with its context. This record belongs to a study of blood T cell repertoires in COVID-19. Study as a whole: Sources were T cells, B-cell-depleted T cells, or PBMCs; the material itself was cDNA or gDNA.

Measured with immunoSEQ multiplex PCR; TCRdb has only the in-frame clones, and not every one. Of some 100,000 clones in the sample, 75% to 95% were seen once. The CDR3 sequence is 14 residues long. Deletions cut 7 bases from V and 5 bases from J, with 14 bases between. Germline assignment: CDR1 SNHLY and CDR2 FYNNEI. The chain has TRBV2 and TRBJ1-4; no definite D call. Sequencing used peripheral blood. The TCR sequence derives from a man aged 45 to 65 with acute or convalescent COVID-19. The CDR3: CASTFARKNEKLFF. In DNA form, the CDR3 reads TGTGCCAGCACGTTCGCCAGGAAGAATGAAAAACTGTTTTTT.